The T cell receptor beta chain under discussion was sequenced for a study of cytomegalovirus exposure and HLA in healthy donors. The CDR3 runs to 13 residues. V shed 2 bases and J shed 6 bases, with 8 bases lying between them. CDR1 is MNHNS, CDR2 SASEGT, per germline. This clone has just one count. No antigen is known for it. Use of 60 Vbeta and 13 Jbeta primers characterized the PCR. The table came from immunoSEQ multiplex PCR; TCRdb's copy has only in-frame clones and leaves some out. This sample has under 200,000 clones, with roughly 85% found just once. Notes on the study in general: Associated with cytomegalovirus, according to the listing, were around 160 TCR beta chains. Across donors, sequencing depth was assumed by presence/absence analyses to be roughly uniform. In vitro experiments confirmed that a few CMV-associated chains were specific for CMV antigens. In a later analysis, donors in an Asian-associated ancestry cluster reportedly had fewer N-insertions in productive TCRs than the cohort mean.

Sample: PBMCs. The sequence was collected from a man aged 18 to 30 in good health and CMV-seropositive. The chain employs TRBV6-1 and TRBJ2-1; D remains unclear. Here the CDR3 DNA reads TGTGCCAGCAGTGAACAACGAGGCAATGAGCAGTTCTTC. As protein: CASSEQRGNEQFF.